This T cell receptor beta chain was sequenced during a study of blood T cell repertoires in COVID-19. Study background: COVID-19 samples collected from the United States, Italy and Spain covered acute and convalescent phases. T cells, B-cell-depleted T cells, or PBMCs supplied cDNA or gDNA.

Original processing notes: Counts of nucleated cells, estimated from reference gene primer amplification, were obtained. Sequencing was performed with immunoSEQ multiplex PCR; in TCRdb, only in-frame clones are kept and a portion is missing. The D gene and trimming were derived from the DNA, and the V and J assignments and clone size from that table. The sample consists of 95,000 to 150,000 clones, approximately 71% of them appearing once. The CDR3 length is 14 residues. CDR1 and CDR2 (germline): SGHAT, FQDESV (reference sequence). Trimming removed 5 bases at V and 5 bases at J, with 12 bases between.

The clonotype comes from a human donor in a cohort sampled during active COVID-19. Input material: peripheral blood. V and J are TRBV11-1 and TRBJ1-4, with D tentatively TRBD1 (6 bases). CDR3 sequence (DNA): TGTGCCAGCAGCCAACAGGGCGACAATGAAAAACTGTTTTTT. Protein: CASSQQGDNEKLFF.